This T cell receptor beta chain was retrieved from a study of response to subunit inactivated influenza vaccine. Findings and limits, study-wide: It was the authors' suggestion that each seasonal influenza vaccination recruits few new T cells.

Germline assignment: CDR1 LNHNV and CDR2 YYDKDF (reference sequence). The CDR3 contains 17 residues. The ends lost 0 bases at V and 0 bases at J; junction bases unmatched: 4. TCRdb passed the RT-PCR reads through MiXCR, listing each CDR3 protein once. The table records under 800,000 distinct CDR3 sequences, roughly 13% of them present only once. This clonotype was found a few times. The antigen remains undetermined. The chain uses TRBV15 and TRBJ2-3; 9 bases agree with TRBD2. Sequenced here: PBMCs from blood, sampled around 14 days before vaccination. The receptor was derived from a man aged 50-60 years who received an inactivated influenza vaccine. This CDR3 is CATSRERLAASTDTQYF. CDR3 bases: TGTGCCACCAGCAGAGAAAGACTAGCGGCTAGCACAGATACGCAGTATTTT.